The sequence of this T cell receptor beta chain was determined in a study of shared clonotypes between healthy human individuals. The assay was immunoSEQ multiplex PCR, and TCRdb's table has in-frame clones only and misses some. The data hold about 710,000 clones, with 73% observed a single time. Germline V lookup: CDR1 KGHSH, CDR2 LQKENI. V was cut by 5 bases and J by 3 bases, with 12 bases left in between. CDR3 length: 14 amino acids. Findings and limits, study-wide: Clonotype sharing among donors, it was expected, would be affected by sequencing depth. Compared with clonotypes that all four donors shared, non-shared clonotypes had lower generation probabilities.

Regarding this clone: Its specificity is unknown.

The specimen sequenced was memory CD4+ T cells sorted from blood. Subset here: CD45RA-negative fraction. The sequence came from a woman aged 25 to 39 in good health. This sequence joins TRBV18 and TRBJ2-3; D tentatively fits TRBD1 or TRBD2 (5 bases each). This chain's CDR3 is CASSFVRETDTQYF. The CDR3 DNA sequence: TGTGCCAGCTCATTTGTCAGGGAGACAGATACGCAGTATTTT.